These T cell receptor beta chains were read from a single sample in a study of blood T cell repertoires in COVID-19. Repertoires were generated with immunoSEQ multiplex PCR, while TCRdb's copy carries only in-frame clones and drops some. The data hold around 100,000 clones, with around 86% observed a single time. Sequenced sample: peripheral blood. Receptor source: a man aged 35-49 years with acute or convalescent COVID-19. The CDR3 runs from the conserved cysteine through the conserved F or W. D genes are given only for firm matches. Clone size, where shown, is once, few, many, or a class for clones that have expanded.

v_call: TRBV5-4; clone_size: once; j_call: TRBJ2-2; d_call: TRBD1; cdr3_nt: TGTGCCAGCAGGGAGACAGGGCCTAACACCGGGGAGCTGTTTTTT; cdr3_aa: CASRETGPNTGELFF
v_call: TRBV7-2; clone_size: NA; j_call: TRBJ1-1; d_call: NA; cdr3_nt: TGTGCCAGCAGCTTTAGCCGGGGTGAAGCTTTCTTT; cdr3_aa: CASSFSRGEAFF
v_call: TRBV19; clone_size: once; j_call: TRBJ1-2; d_call: NA; cdr3_nt: TGTGCCAGTAGTTCCCACAGGTCCGCTAACTATGGCTACACCTTC; cdr3_aa: CASSSHRSANYGYTF
v_call: TRBV2; clone_size: NA; j_call: TRBJ2-2; d_call: NA; cdr3_nt: TGTGCCAGCACCTCCCGTAGACAAACGAACACCGGGGAGCTGTTTTTT; cdr3_aa: CASTSRRQTNTGELFF
v_call: TRBV7-9; clone_size: NA; j_call: TRBJ1-1; d_call: NA; cdr3_nt: TGTGCCAACAGCTTACTTACAGATAACACTGAAGCTTTCTTT; cdr3_aa: CANSLLTDNTEAFF
v_call: TRBV12-3/TRBV12-4; clone_size: NA; j_call: TRBJ2-7; d_call: TRBD1; cdr3_nt: TGTGCCAGCAGCGACAGGGGACATAGCGAGCAGTACTTC; cdr3_aa: CASSDRGHSEQYF
v_call: TRBV19; clone_size: NA; j_call: TRBJ2-1; d_call: TRBD2; cdr3_nt: TGTGCCAGTAGTATAACCGGGGGGGCCGGCAATGAGCAGTTCTTC; cdr3_aa: CASSITGGAGNEQFF
v_call: TRBV5-4; clone_size: NA; j_call: TRBJ1-3; d_call: TRBD1; cdr3_nt: TGTGCCAGCAGCCTACAGGGGGCAGGAAACACCATATATTTT; cdr3_aa: CASSLQGAGNTIYF
v_call: TRBV5-1; clone_size: NA; j_call: TRBJ2-2; d_call: TRBD2; cdr3_nt: TGCGCCAGCAGCTTGAGCGGGGGGATTTTTGACACCGGGGAGCTGTTTTTT; cdr3_aa: CASSLSGGIFDTGELFF
v_call: TRBV19; clone_size: NA; j_call: TRBJ2-1; d_call: NA; cdr3_nt: TGTGCCAGTAGTTGGGGGTTCGGGGGCAATGAGCAGTTCTTC; cdr3_aa: CASSWGFGGNEQFF
v_call: TRBV5-4; clone_size: few; j_call: TRBJ1-1; d_call: TRBD1; cdr3_nt: TGTGCCAGCAGCTTGGACGTGACAGGGCTTTTCTTT; cdr3_aa: CASSLDVTGLFF
v_call: TRBV7-8; clone_size: NA; j_call: TRBJ1-1; d_call: TRBD1; cdr3_nt: TGTGCCAGCAGCTTAGACAGGGGGCTGAACACTGAAGCTTTCTTT; cdr3_aa: CASSLDRGLNTEAFF
v_call: TRBV7-8; clone_size: NA; j_call: TRBJ2-4; d_call: TRBD2; cdr3_nt: TGTGCCAGCAGCCCTGGGGCTAGCGGGATGAGGGGCGACATTCAGTACTTC; cdr3_aa: CASSPGASGMRGDIQYF
v_call: TRBV9; clone_size: NA; j_call: TRBJ2-1; d_call: NA; cdr3_nt: TGTGCCAGCAGCGTAGCTTTAAGGGGCAATGAGCAGTTCTTC; cdr3_aa: CASSVALRGNEQFF
v_call: TRBV6-5; clone_size: NA; j_call: TRBJ1-1; d_call: NA; cdr3_nt: TGTGCCAGCTGGCGGACAGCGATCATGAACACTGAAGCTTTCTTT; cdr3_aa: CASWRTAIMNTEAFF
v_call: TRBV19; clone_size: NA; j_call: TRBJ1-1; d_call: NA; cdr3_nt: TGTGCCAGTAGTATAGGTGCGGTGAACACTGAAGCTTTCTTT; cdr3_aa: CASSIGAVNTEAFF
v_call: TRBV3-1/TRBV3-2; clone_size: NA; j_call: TRBJ1-3; d_call: TRBD1; cdr3_nt: TGTGCCAGCAGTGCCTACCGGGACAGGGTGATACCCTCTGGAAACACCATATATTTT; cdr3_aa: CASSAYRDRVIPSGNTIYF
v_call: TRBV28; clone_size: NA; j_call: TRBJ1-2; d_call: TRBD1; cdr3_nt: TGTGCCAGCAGTTTATCCGCCCGGACAGGGTATGGCTACACCTTC; cdr3_aa: CASSLSARTGYGYTF
v_call: TRBV5-1; clone_size: few; j_call: TRBJ1-2; d_call: NA; cdr3_nt: TGCGCCAGCTATGAACAGGGAATGGGGCCTATGTATGGCTACACCTTC; cdr3_aa: CASYEQGMGPMYGYTF
v_call: TRBV6-1; clone_size: NA; j_call: TRBJ1-5; d_call: NA; cdr3_nt: TGTGCCAGCAGTGATGTAGGGGGACATCAGCCCCAGCATTTT; cdr3_aa: CASSDVGGHQPQHF
v_call: TRBV7-9; clone_size: NA; j_call: TRBJ1-5; d_call: NA; cdr3_nt: TGTGCCAGCAGCTTAGTAGGACCGGGGGACAATCAGCCCCAGCATTTT; cdr3_aa: CASSLVGPGDNQPQHF
v_call: TRBV5-1; clone_size: NA; j_call: TRBJ1-1; d_call: NA; cdr3_nt: TGCGCCAGCAGTCCCGGCGGCAACACTGAAGCTTTCTTT; cdr3_aa: CASSPGGNTEAFF
v_call: TRBV29-1; clone_size: NA; j_call: TRBJ1-4; d_call: NA; cdr3_nt: TGCAGCGTTGAAATTAGGGGCGGGAGAACCTTCGCTAATGAAAAACTGTTTTTT; cdr3_aa: CSVEIRGGRTFANEKLFF
v_call: TRBV4-3; clone_size: NA; j_call: TRBJ1-1; d_call: NA; cdr3_nt: TGCGCCAGCAGCCAGGGACTTGAGGGGTGGTTCTTT; cdr3_aa: CASSQGLEGWFF
v_call: TRBV6-1; clone_size: NA; j_call: TRBJ2-1; d_call: NA; cdr3_nt: TGTGCCAGCAGTGAAAGGGCGACAGATACTTACAATGAGCAGTTCTTC; cdr3_aa: CASSERATDTYNEQFF
v_call: TRBV14; clone_size: once; j_call: TRBJ2-1; d_call: NA; cdr3_nt: TGTGCCAGCAGCCAAGATCAAGAGGGCAGCGCCTACGTGGAGCAGTTCTTC; cdr3_aa: CASSQDQEGSAYVEQFF
v_call: TRBV7-9; clone_size: NA; j_call: TRBJ2-7; d_call: NA; cdr3_nt: TGTGCCAGCAGCGGAGAATCAGGGAACTACGAGCAGTACTTC; cdr3_aa: CASSGESGNYEQYF